This is a list of T cell receptor beta chains from one sample in a study of blood T cells in healthy people across ages. TCRdb recomputed calls from the 5' RACE reads with MiXCR, one row per CDR3 protein. Of 1 million or so distinct CDR3 sequences detected, 40% to 55% appear once; the ten largest clones hold approximately 20%. Sequenced input: blood. The receptors originated from a woman aged 60 to 75 in good health. The CDR3 runs from the conserved cysteine through the conserved F or W. Fields, in order: CDR3 DNA, CDR3 protein, V gene, D gene, J gene, clone size, CDR3 length. D genes are given only for firm matches. Size tells how often a clone was seen (once, few, many) or the class of an expanded clone, and some rows leave it out.

TGCGGCGTTGAACAGGGGGGGTACGAGCAGTACTTC,CGVEQGGYEQYF,TRBV29-1,NA,TRBJ2-7,NA,12
TGTGCCAGCAGTTCACGCGACGAGCAGTACTTC,CASSSRDEQYF,TRBV6-6,NA,TRBJ2-7,few,11
TGCGCCAGCAGCTTGGCCGGTGGGGGACAAAGCTCACCCCTCCACTTT,CASSLAGGGQSSPLHF,TRBV5-1,NA,TRBJ1-6,NA,16
TGTGCCAGCAGTGATAGGCCAGATACGCAGTATTTT,CASSDRPDTQYF,TRBV2,NA,TRBJ2-3,once,12
TGCGCCAGCAGCTTGGTGGGACTAGCGATGAATGAGCAGTTCTTC,CASSLVGLAMNEQFF,TRBV5-1,TRBD2,TRBJ2-1,few,15
TGCAGGGCTAGGACAGTCTCCTACGAGCAGTACTTC,CRARTVSYEQYF,TRBV20-1,NA,TRBJ2-7,NA,12
TGCAGTGCTAGACGACAGGTTCCCACCGGGGAGCTGTTTTTT,CSARRQVPTGELFF,TRBV20-1,NA,TRBJ2-2,NA,14
TGCAGTGCTAGAGGGACAGCCGTGAACACTGAAGCTTTCTTT,CSARGTAVNTEAFF,TRBV20-1,NA,TRBJ1-1,NA,14
TGCAGCGCCCGGCGCGAGCGGGGTTACAATGAGCAGTTCTTC,CSARRERGYNEQFF,TRBV29-1,TRBD2,TRBJ2-1,few,14
TGTGCCAGCAGCCAAATAGTCTCTGGGGCCAACGTCCTGACTTTC,CASSQIVSGANVLTF,TRBV7-3,NA,TRBJ2-6,many,15
TGTGCCAGCAGAAACCGACAGGGGGCGATGTCGGACGAGCAGTACTTC,CASRNRQGAMSDEQYF,TRBV27,TRBD1,TRBJ2-7,NA,16
TGTGCCAGCAGCTTGGGACGACTAGCGTACAATGAGCAGTTCTTC,CASSLGRLAYNEQFF,TRBV5-5,TRBD2,TRBJ2-1,NA,15
TGTGCCAGCAGTTACCGACAGGGAACCTACAATGAGCAGTTCTTC,CASSYRQGTYNEQFF,TRBV6-5,TRBD1,TRBJ2-1,few,15
TGCAGCGTTGAGCACGGTCCCCTTGGCTACACCTTC,CSVEHGPLGYTF,TRBV29-1,NA,TRBJ1-2,few,12
TGCAGTGTGATCGGGCGTGTCAATTACAATGAGCAGTTCTTC,CSVIGRVNYNEQFF,TRBV20-1,NA,TRBJ2-1,NA,14
TGTGCCGGCAGCCCCTCGACTCGACATGAGCAGTTCTTC,CAGSPSTRHEQFF,TRBV7-9,NA,TRBJ2-1,NA,13
TGCGCCAGCAGCCTTGAGGTCGGGGGCGCGTCCTACAATGAGCAGTTCTTC,CASSLEVGGASYNEQFF,TRBV5-1,NA,TRBJ2-1,once,17
TGTGCCAGCAGCTTGGGGTTCGGACTAGCTGGGGGCAATGAGCAGTACTTC,CASSLGFGLAGGNEQYF,TRBV5-6,TRBD2,TRBJ2-5,NA,17
TGCGCCAGCAGCTTCCCAGGGGGCCTAGCGGGAGGGCGGAGCTCCTACAATGAGGAGTTCTTC,CASSFPGGLAGGRSSYNEEFF,TRBV5-1,TRBD2,TRBJ2-1,NA,21
TGCAGTGCTAGGAGGGGGGGCGGTTCTCAAGAGACCCAGTACTTC,CSARRGGGSQETQYF,TRBV20-1,NA,TRBJ2-5,few,15
TGTGCCAGCAGTTCCGGGACAGGGGGCAGCTATGGCTACACCTTC,CASSSGTGGSYGYTF,TRBV2,TRBD1,TRBJ1-2,few,15
TGTGCCAGCCTACCCCGGGGGGCACGCACAGATACGCAGTATTTT,CASLPRGARTDTQYF,TRBV6-1,NA,TRBJ2-3,NA,15
TGCGCCAGCGGAGGTAGCGGAAGCTCCTACAATGAGCAGTTCTTC,CASGGSGSSYNEQFF,TRBV5-1,NA,TRBJ2-1,NA,15
TGTGCCAGCTCACCACCCACCGGCCATGAGCAGTTCTTC,CASSPPTGHEQFF,TRBV18,NA,TRBJ2-1,NA,13
TGCGCCAGCAGTGACTACCGGGACAGCGGGACCCGAGAGCAGTACTTC,CASSDYRDSGTREQYF,TRBV10-2,NA,TRBJ2-7,many,16
TGCAGTGCTAGTCAGGGTCCGCAGTATTTT,CSASQGPQYF,TRBV20-1,NA,TRBJ2-3,NA,10
TGTGCCAGCAGTTACGGAGGGGCGAGTGGCTACACCTTC,CASSYGGASGYTF,TRBV6-6,NA,TRBJ1-2,few,13
TGTGCCAGCAGACGGGACAAAAGGACCGGCGGCTACACCTTC,CASRRDKRTGGYTF,TRBV7-9,NA,TRBJ1-2,NA,14